This TCR beta chain was recorded in a study of patients and donors after allogeneic stem cell transplantation. This clonotype came up a few times. V was pared by 0 bases and J by 2 bases, with 3 bases of the junction left unmatched. Germline V CDR1 and CDR2: DFQATT, SNEGSKA (reference sequence). CDR3 size: 15 residues. TCRdb re-derived calls from the RT-PCR reads in MiXCR, one entry per CDR3 protein. Here the sample spans 920,000 or so distinct CDR3 sequences, about a sixth being singletons. The TCR comes from a human donor who was either an allogeneic HSCT recipient or a stem cell or donor lymphocyte infusion donor (not recorded which). It is not recorded whose cells these are; they may come from a transplant donor. The material sequenced was blood, either unsorted or a sorted T cell fraction (not recorded which). V usage is TRBV20-1 and J usage is TRBJ2-2; 7 bases map to TRBD2. CDR3 amino acids: CSAREGTTNTGELFF. For the CDR3, the DNA is TGCAGTGCTAGAGAGGGGACTACCAACACCGGGGAGCTGTTTTTT.